These T cell receptor beta chains were read from a single sample in a study of blood T cell repertoires in COVID-19. The table came from immunoSEQ multiplex PCR; TCRdb's copy has only in-frame clones and leaves some out. The repertoire has more than 200,000 clones, around 90% of them found once; the top ten carry about 0.65%. The sequenced material came from peripheral blood. The source is a human donor in a cohort sampled during active COVID-19. Each CDR3 is given with its conserved first and last residue. A D gene is named only where the DNA matches it firmly. Not every row has a clone size; where given, it reads once, few, many or a size class.

D gene: TRBD2
V gene: TRBV3-1/TRBV3-2
J gene: TRBJ2-7
clone size: .
CDR3 DNA: TGTGCCAGCAGCCAAGGGCCAGCGGGAAACCCCTACGAGCAGTACTTC
CDR3 protein: CASSQGPAGNPYEQYF

D gene: TRBD2
V gene: TRBV4-1
J gene: TRBJ2-7
clone size: .
CDR3 DNA: TGCGCCAGCAGCCAAGGAGGACTAGACACCTACGAGCAGTACTTC
CDR3 protein: CASSQGGLDTYEQYF

D gene: .
V gene: TRBV21-1
J gene: TRBJ1-1
clone size: .
CDR3 DNA: TGTGCCAGCAGCAAGTCAGGGGATGGGAACACTGAAGCTTTCTTT
CDR3 protein: CASSKSGDGNTEAFF

D gene: TRBD2
V gene: TRBV28
J gene: TRBJ2-1
clone size: .
CDR3 DNA: TGTGCCAGCAGGGAGCGGGGAAGCTCCTACAATGAGCAGTTCTTC
CDR3 protein: CASRERGSSYNEQFF

D gene: TRBD2
V gene: TRBV5-1
J gene: TRBJ2-3
clone size: .
CDR3 DNA: TGCGCCAGCAGCTTGGACGGACTAGGATCAGATACGCAGTATTTT
CDR3 protein: CASSLDGLGSDTQYF

D gene: TRBD2
V gene: TRBV6-5
J gene: TRBJ2-1
clone size: .
CDR3 DNA: TGTGCCAGCAGTTACTCTCTAGCGGGAGGGCCTGGGGAGCAGTTCTTC
CDR3 protein: CASSYSLAGGPGEQFF

D gene: .
V gene: TRBV4-3
J gene: TRBJ2-5
clone size: .
CDR3 DNA: TGCGCCAGCAGCCAAGTCTTAACAGCCCAAGAGACCCAGTACTTC
CDR3 protein: CASSQVLTAQETQYF

D gene: .
V gene: TRBV19
J gene: TRBJ1-4
clone size: many
CDR3 DNA: TGTGCCAGTAGCGATCCGGCCTCCGGGGGGCCGAATGAAAAACTGTTTTTT
CDR3 protein: CASSDPASGGPNEKLFF

D gene: TRBD1
V gene: TRBV10-3
J gene: TRBJ1-2
clone size: .
CDR3 DNA: TGTGCCATCACCGGGACAGCCCTTTCGGAGGGCTACACCTTC
CDR3 protein: CAITGTALSEGYTF

D gene: TRBD2
V gene: TRBV2
J gene: TRBJ2-1
clone size: .
CDR3 DNA: TGTGCCAGCACCAAGAGGTGGTTAAGGGGGACTAGCGGGCGAAGCTCCTACAATGAGCAGTTCTTC
CDR3 protein: CASTKRWLRGTSGRSSYNEQFF

D gene: .
V gene: TRBV6-5
J gene: TRBJ2-7
clone size: .
CDR3 DNA: TGTGCCAGCAGCAAGGACAGCTCCTACGAGCAGTACTTC
CDR3 protein: CASSKDSSYEQYF

D gene: .
V gene: TRBV7-2
J gene: TRBJ1-6
clone size: .
CDR3 DNA: TGTGCCAGCAGCCCAGGGGTCAATTCACCCCTCCACTTT
CDR3 protein: CASSPGVNSPLHF

D gene: .
V gene: TRBV28
J gene: TRBJ1-1
clone size: .
CDR3 DNA: TGTGCCAGCAGTTTTCCCGGACAGTTGAACACTGAAGCTTTCTTT
CDR3 protein: CASSFPGQLNTEAFF

D gene: TRBD2
V gene: TRBV4-2
J gene: TRBJ2-3
clone size: once
CDR3 DNA: TGTGCCAGCAGCCAAGATGGGGGGGAGAGGTCAGATACGCAGTATTTT
CDR3 protein: CASSQDGGERSDTQYF

D gene: TRBD1
V gene: TRBV11-2
J gene: TRBJ2-7
clone size: .
CDR3 DNA: TGTGCCAGCAGCTACACCGGGACAGGGCAAATCTTCTACGAGCAGTACTTC
CDR3 protein: CASSYTGTGQIFYEQYF

D gene: .
V gene: TRBV27
J gene: TRBJ1-3
clone size: .
CDR3 DNA: TGTGCCAGCAGTCTTCGTTCGGGAAACACCATATATTTT
CDR3 protein: CASSLRSGNTIYF

D gene: .
V gene: TRBV15
J gene: TRBJ1-2
clone size: .
CDR3 DNA: TGTGCCACCAGCAGATCCCTCGAGGTTTGGGGCCCATATGGCTACACCTTC
CDR3 protein: CATSRSLEVWGPYGYTF

D gene: .
V gene: TRBV2
J gene: TRBJ2-1
clone size: .
CDR3 DNA: TGTGCCAGAAAGACTAGTTTTCTTGGTGAGCAGTTCTTC
CDR3 protein: CARKTSFLGEQFF

D gene: TRBD1
V gene: TRBV5-1
J gene: TRBJ1-2
clone size: .
CDR3 DNA: TGCGCCAGTAGGACAGGGGAGGACTATGGCTACACCTTC
CDR3 protein: CASRTGEDYGYTF

D gene: .
V gene: TRBV30
J gene: TRBJ1-4
clone size: .
CDR3 DNA: TGTGCCTGGACAGGGTCAACTAATGAAAAACTGTTTTTT
CDR3 protein: CAWTGSTNEKLFF

D gene: .
V gene: TRBV6-2/TRBV6-3
J gene: TRBJ1-2
clone size: .
CDR3 DNA: TGTGCCAGCAGTTACGGAGCTGGGAGCTATGGCTACACCTTC
CDR3 protein: CASSYGAGSYGYTF

D gene: .
V gene: TRBV2
J gene: TRBJ1-5
clone size: .
CDR3 DNA: TGTGCCAGCAGGGCTGACAGTTATCAGCCCCAGCATTTT
CDR3 protein: CASRADSYQPQHF

D gene: .
V gene: TRBV4-3
J gene: TRBJ2-1
clone size: .
CDR3 DNA: TGCGCCAGCAGTCGAAATAGGGGGTTCATCCCGCCCCTCTCCTACAATGAGCAGTTCTTC
CDR3 protein: CASSRNRGFIPPLSYNEQFF

D gene: .
V gene: TRBV24-1
J gene: TRBJ1-3
clone size: .
CDR3 DNA: TGTGCCACCAGTGATTTGGGTACAGTGCCGGCTGGAAACACCATATATTTT
CDR3 protein: CATSDLGTVPAGNTIYF

D gene: TRBD1
V gene: TRBV30
J gene: TRBJ2-6
clone size: .
CDR3 DNA: TGTGCCTGGGCCCAGGGGGATCCGGCCTTGGGGGCCAACGTCCTGACTTTC
CDR3 protein: CAWAQGDPALGANVLTF

D gene: .
V gene: TRBV5-1
J gene: TRBJ2-5
clone size: .
CDR3 DNA: TGCGCCAGCAGCTTGTCGACTTTCCAAGAGACCCAGTACTTC
CDR3 protein: CASSLSTFQETQYF

D gene: .
V gene: TRBV4-3
J gene: TRBJ1-2
clone size: .
CDR3 DNA: TGCGCCAGCAGCCAAGATTTGGGGGGTAACTATGGCTACACCTTC
CDR3 protein: CASSQDLGGNYGYTF

D gene: .
V gene: TRBV27
J gene: TRBJ1-5
clone size: .
CDR3 DNA: TGTGCCAGCAGTCCTCCCGGGAGGGTACAGCCCCAGCATTTT
CDR3 protein: CASSPPGRVQPQHF

D gene: TRBD1
V gene: TRBV5-1
J gene: TRBJ1-1
clone size: .
CDR3 DNA: TGCGCCAGCAGGTCACAGGGGGGCCAAACAGCTTTCTTT
CDR3 protein: CASRSQGGQTAFF

D gene: .
V gene: TRBV4-3
J gene: TRBJ1-5
clone size: .
CDR3 DNA: TGCGCCAGCAGCCATCTGACAGATTCATACCCACATAGCAATCAGCCCCAGCATTTT
CDR3 protein: CASSHLTDSYPHSNQPQHF

D gene: .
V gene: TRBV3-1/TRBV3-2
J gene: TRBJ1-2
clone size: .
CDR3 DNA: TGTGCCAGCAGCTTCTTTCCGGGGAGAACCTTC
CDR3 protein: CASSFFPGRTF

D gene: TRBD1
V gene: TRBV5-8
J gene: TRBJ1-6
clone size: .
CDR3 DNA: TGTGCCAGCAGCTTGGATGGGACAGGGATAGGTGAAGATTCACCCCTCCACTTT
CDR3 protein: CASSLDGTGIGEDSPLHF

D gene: .
V gene: TRBV27
J gene: TRBJ1-1
clone size: .
CDR3 DNA: TGTGCCAGCAGTTTTTCCAGGTCAGGCACTGAAGCTTTCTTT
CDR3 protein: CASSFSRSGTEAFF

D gene: TRBD1
V gene: TRBV7-2
J gene: TRBJ1-1
clone size: few
CDR3 DNA: TGTGCCAGCAGCTTGCAGGGGGGTGCTGAAGCTTTCTTT
CDR3 protein: CASSLQGGAEAFF

D gene: .
V gene: TRBV19
J gene: TRBJ2-3
clone size: .
CDR3 DNA: TGTGCCAGTAGTATAGGGGTAGTAGCGGCAGATACGCAGTATTTT
CDR3 protein: CASSIGVVAADTQYF

D gene: .
V gene: TRBV30
J gene: TRBJ1-4
clone size: once
CDR3 DNA: TGTGCCTGGAGTGTGGGTGGGAGCGATGAAAAACTGTTTTTT
CDR3 protein: CAWSVGGSDEKLFF

D gene: .
V gene: TRBV12-5
J gene: TRBJ2-7
clone size: .
CDR3 DNA: TGTGACAGCTACGAGCAGTACTTC
CDR3 protein: CDSYEQYF

D gene: .
V gene: TRBV5-8
J gene: TRBJ2-7
clone size: .
CDR3 DNA: TGTGCCAGCAGCTTGGCGTCAGTGCATTACGAGCAGTACTTC
CDR3 protein: CASSLASVHYEQYF

D gene: .
V gene: TRBV24-1
J gene: TRBJ1-1
clone size: .
CDR3 DNA: TGTGCCACCTTGAGGGGGATGAACACTGAAGCTTTCTTT
CDR3 protein: CATLRGMNTEAFF

D gene: .
V gene: TRBV29-1
J gene: TRBJ1-2
clone size: .
CDR3 DNA: TGCACCACCTCAGAGGGATTGAACTATGGCTACACCTTC
CDR3 protein: CTTSEGLNYGYTF

D gene: TRBD1
V gene: TRBV6-5
J gene: TRBJ1-4
clone size: .
CDR3 DNA: TGTGCCAGCAGTACAGGGGGCGCAGATGAAAAACTGTTTTTT
CDR3 protein: CASSTGGADEKLFF

D gene: .
V gene: TRBV12-3/TRBV12-4
J gene: TRBJ1-3
clone size: .
CDR3 DNA: TGTGCCAGCAGTTTAGGGGCTCGTGGCACCATATATTTT
CDR3 protein: CASSLGARGTIYF

D gene: TRBD2
V gene: TRBV7-6
J gene: TRBJ2-1
clone size: .
CDR3 DNA: TGTGCCAGCAGCTTAGCCCTAGCGGGAGTTGATGAGCAGTTCTTC
CDR3 protein: CASSLALAGVDEQFF

D gene: TRBD1
V gene: TRBV12-3/TRBV12-4
J gene: TRBJ1-2
clone size: once
CDR3 DNA: TGTGCCAGCAGACAGGGGGCGTGGGGCTACACCTTC
CDR3 protein: CASRQGAWGYTF

D gene: TRBD1
V gene: TRBV14
J gene: TRBJ2-7
clone size: .
CDR3 DNA: TGTGCCAGCAGCGTAGACAGGGGCTACGAGCAGTACTTC
CDR3 protein: CASSVDRGYEQYF

D gene: .
V gene: TRBV2
J gene: TRBJ1-1
clone size: once
CDR3 DNA: TGTGCCAGCAGGCCCTCTCCAGTCGGGGACACTGAAGCTTTCTTT
CDR3 protein: CASRPSPVGDTEAFF

D gene: .
V gene: TRBV27
J gene: TRBJ2-5
clone size: .
CDR3 DNA: TGTGCCAGCAGCAACCGGGACTTACAAGAGACCCAGTACTTC
CDR3 protein: CASSNRDLQETQYF

D gene: .
V gene: TRBV9
J gene: TRBJ2-3
clone size: .
CDR3 DNA: TGTGCCAGCGGCGATACGCAGTATTTT
CDR3 protein: CASGDTQYF

D gene: .
V gene: TRBV24-1
J gene: TRBJ1-1
clone size: .
CDR3 DNA: TGTGCCACCAGTGATGTGGCGAACACTGAAGCTTTCTTT
CDR3 protein: CATSDVANTEAFF

D gene: .
V gene: TRBV7-9
J gene: TRBJ1-5
clone size: .
CDR3 DNA: TGTGCCAGCAGCCATGACGCAGGGAATCAGCCCCAGCATTTT
CDR3 protein: CASSHDAGNQPQHF

D gene: .
V gene: TRBV30
J gene: TRBJ2-5
clone size: .
CDR3 DNA: TGTGCCTGGAGTATTCTTACAGGGCCCCAAGAGACCCAGTACTTC
CDR3 protein: CAWSILTGPQETQYF

D gene: TRBD1
V gene: TRBV27
J gene: TRBJ1-1
clone size: .
CDR3 DNA: TGTGCCAGCAGTTTCTATCGGACAGGCGGAATAAACACTGAAGCTTTCTTT
CDR3 protein: CASSFYRTGGINTEAFF

D gene: TRBD1
V gene: TRBV11-3
J gene: TRBJ2-7
clone size: once
CDR3 DNA: TGTGCCAGCAGCTGGGACAGTTCCTACGAGCAGTACTTC
CDR3 protein: CASSWDSSYEQYF

D gene: .
V gene: TRBV28
J gene: TRBJ1-1
clone size: .
CDR3 DNA: TGTGCCAGCAGTTTTGTCTCCACTGAAGCTTTCTTT
CDR3 protein: CASSFVSTEAFF